Given below is one T cell receptor (beta chain) in context. Its cognate antigen is unknown. TRB cDNA was prepared as libraries by UMI-labeled 5' RACE. From the 5' RACE reads, TCRdb lists one entry per CDR3 protein and no DNA. This table holds over 95,000 distinct CDR3 sequences. Germline loops: CDR1 SGDLS, CDR2 YYNGEE. This CDR3 comprises 14 residues. The sample comes from a study of CXCR3-negative and CXCR3-positive naive CD8 T cells. General observations from the study: Both naive subsets, CXCR3-negative and CXCR3-positive, displayed similar TRBV-TRBJ usage, unlike memory cells. More hydrophobic TRB CDR3s occurred in CXCR3-positive than in CXCR3-negative naive cells.

Input material: naive CXCR3+ CD8+ T cells from blood. Subset described: CD45RO-CCR7+CD27+CD95- naive CD8+ T cells expressing CXCR3 (TNR3+). This TCR came from a human donor in good health. Some clones in this sample may be carry-over from other donors' samples. The chain recombines TRBV9 with TRBJ2-1. The CDR3 loop is CASSVGGTNNEQFF.